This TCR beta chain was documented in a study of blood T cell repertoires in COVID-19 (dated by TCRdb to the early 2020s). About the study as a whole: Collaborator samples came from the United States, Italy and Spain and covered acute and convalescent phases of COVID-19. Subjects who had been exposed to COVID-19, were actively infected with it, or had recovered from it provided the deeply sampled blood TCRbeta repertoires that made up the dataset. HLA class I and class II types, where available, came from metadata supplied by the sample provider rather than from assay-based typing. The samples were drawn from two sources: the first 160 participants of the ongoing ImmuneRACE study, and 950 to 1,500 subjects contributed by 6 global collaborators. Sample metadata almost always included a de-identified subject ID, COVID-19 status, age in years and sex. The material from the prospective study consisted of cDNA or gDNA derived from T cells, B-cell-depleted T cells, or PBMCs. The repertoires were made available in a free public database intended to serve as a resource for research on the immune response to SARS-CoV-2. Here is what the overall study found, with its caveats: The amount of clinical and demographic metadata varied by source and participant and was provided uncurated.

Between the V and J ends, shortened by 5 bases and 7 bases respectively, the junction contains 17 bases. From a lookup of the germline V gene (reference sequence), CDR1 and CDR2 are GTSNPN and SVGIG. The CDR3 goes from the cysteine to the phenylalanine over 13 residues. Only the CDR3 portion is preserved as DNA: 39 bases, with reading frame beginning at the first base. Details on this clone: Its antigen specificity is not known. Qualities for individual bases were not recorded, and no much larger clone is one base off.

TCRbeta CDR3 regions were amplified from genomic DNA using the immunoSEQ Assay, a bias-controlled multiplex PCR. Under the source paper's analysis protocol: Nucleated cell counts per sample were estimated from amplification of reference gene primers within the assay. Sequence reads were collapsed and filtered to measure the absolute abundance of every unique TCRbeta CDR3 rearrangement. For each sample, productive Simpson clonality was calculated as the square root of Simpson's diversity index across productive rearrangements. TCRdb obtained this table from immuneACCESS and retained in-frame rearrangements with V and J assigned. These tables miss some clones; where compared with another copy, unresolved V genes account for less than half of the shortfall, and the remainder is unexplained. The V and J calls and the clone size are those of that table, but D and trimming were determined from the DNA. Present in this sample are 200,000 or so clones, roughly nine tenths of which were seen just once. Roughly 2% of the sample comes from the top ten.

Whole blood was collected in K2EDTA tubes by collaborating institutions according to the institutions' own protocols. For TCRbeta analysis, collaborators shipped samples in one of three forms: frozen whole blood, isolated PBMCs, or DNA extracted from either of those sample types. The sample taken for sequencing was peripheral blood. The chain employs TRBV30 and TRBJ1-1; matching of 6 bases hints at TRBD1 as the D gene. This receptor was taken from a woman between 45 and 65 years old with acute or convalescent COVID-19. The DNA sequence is TGTGCCTGGGGTCGGGTCAGGGGCCTTGAAGCTTTCTTT. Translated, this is CAWGRVRGLEAFF.